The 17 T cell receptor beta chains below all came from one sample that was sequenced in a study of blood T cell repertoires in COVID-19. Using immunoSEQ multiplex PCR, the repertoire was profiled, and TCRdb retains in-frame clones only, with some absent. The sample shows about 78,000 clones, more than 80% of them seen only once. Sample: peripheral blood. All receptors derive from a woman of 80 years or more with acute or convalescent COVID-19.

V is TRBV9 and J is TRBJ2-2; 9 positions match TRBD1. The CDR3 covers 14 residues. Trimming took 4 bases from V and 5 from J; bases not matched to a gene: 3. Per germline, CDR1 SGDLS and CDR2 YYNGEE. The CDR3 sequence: CASSLGQGTGELFF. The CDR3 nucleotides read TGTGCCAGCAGCCTCGGACAGGGGACCGGGGAGCTGTTTTTT.

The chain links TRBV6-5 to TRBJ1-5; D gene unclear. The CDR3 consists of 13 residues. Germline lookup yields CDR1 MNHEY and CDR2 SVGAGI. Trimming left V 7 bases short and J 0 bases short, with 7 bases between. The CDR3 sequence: CASNFNSNQPQHF. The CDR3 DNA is TGTGCCAGCAACTTTAATAGCAATCAGCCCCAGCATTTT.

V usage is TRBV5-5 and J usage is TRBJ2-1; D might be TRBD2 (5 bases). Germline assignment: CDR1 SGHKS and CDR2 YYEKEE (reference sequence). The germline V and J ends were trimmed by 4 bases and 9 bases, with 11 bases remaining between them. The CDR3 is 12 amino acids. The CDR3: CASSRTGFEQFF. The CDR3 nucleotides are TGTGCCAGCAGCCGGACGGGGTTTGAGCAGTTCTTC.

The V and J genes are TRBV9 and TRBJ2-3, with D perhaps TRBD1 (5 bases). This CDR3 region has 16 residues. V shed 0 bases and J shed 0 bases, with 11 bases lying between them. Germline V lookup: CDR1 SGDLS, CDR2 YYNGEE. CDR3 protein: CASSVDQGWSTDTQYF. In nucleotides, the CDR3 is TGTGCCAGCAGCGTAGATCAGGGATGGAGCACAGATACGCAGTATTTT.

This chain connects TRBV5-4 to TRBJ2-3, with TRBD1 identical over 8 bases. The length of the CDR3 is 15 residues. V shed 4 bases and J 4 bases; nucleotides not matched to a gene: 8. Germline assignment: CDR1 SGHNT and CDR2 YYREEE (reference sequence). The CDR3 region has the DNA TGTGCCAGCAGCATACGGACAGGGAGTCCAGATACGCAGTATTTT. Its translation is CASSIRTGSPDTQYF.

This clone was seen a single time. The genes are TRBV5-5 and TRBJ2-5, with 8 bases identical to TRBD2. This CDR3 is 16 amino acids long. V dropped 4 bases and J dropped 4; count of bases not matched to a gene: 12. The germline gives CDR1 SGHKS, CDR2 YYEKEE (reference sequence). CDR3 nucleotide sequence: TGTGCCAGCAGCCCTGCCCCGGGGACTAGTGTAGAGACCCAGTACTTC. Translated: CASSPAPGTSVETQYF.

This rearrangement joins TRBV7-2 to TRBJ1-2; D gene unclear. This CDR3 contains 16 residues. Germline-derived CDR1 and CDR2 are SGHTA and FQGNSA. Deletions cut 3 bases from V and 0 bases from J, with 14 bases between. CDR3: CASSLDSGIANYGYTF. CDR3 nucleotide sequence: TGTGCCAGCAGCTTGGACTCAGGAATAGCTAACTATGGCTACACCTTC.

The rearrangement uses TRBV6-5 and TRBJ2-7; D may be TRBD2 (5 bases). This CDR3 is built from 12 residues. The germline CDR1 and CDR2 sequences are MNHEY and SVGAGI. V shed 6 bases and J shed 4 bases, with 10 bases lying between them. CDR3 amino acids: CASRSGTYEQYF. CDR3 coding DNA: TGTGCCAGCAGGTCGGGAACATACGAGCAGTACTTC.

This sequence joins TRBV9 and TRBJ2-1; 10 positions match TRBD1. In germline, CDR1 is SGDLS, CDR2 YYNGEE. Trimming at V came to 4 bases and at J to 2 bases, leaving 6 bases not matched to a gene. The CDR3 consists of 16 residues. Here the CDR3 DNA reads TGTGCCAGCAGCCCGGGAGGGACAGGGGCCTACAATGAGCAGTTCTTC. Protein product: CASSPGGTGAYNEQFF.

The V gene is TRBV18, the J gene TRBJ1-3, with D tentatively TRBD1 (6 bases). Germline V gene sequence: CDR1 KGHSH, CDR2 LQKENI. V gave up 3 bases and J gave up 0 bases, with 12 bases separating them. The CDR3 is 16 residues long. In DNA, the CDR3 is TGTGCCAGCTCACCGCGCCGGGACATCTCTGGAAACACCATATATTTT. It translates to CASSPRRDISGNTIYF. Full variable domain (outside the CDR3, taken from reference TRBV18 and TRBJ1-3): NAGVMQNPRHLVRRRGQEARLRCSPMKGHSHVYWYRQLPEEGLKFMVYLQKENIIDESGMPKERFSAEFPKEGPSILRIQQVVRGDSAAYFCASSPRRDISGNTIYFGEGSWLTVV.

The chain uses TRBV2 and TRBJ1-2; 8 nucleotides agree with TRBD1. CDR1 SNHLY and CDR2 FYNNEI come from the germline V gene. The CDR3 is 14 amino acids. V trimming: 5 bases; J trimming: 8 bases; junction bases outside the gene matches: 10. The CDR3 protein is CASSYRGTQEGYTF. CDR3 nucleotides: TGTGCCAGCAGTTACAGGGGGACACAGGAGGGCTACACCTTC.

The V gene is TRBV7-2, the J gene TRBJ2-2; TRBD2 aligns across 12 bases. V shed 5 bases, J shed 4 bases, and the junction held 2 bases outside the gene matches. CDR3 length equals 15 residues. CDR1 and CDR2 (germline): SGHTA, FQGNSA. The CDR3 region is CASSASGGATGELFF. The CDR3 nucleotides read TGTGCCAGCAGCGCTAGCGGGGGGGCCACCGGGGAGCTGTTTTTT. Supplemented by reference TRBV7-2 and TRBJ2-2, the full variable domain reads GAGVSQSPSNKVTEKGKDVELRCDPISGHTALYWYRQSLGQGLEFLIYFQGNSAPDKSGLPSDRFSAERTGGSVSTLTIQRTQQEDSAVYLCASSASGGATGELFFGEGSRLTVL.

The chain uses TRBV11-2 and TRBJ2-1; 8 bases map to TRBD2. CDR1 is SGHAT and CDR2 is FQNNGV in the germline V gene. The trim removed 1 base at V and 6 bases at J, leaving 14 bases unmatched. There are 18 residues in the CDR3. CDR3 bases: TGTGCCAGCAGCTTAGGACCGAGAGGCGGGAGGATAAGCAATGAGCAGTTCTTC. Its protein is CASSLGPRGGRISNEQFF.

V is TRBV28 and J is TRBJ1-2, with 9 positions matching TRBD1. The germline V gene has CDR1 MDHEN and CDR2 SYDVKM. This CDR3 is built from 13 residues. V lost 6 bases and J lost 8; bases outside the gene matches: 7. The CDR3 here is CASSQNRGQGYTF. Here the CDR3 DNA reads TGTGCCAGCAGCCAAAACAGGGGGCAGGGCTACACCTTC.

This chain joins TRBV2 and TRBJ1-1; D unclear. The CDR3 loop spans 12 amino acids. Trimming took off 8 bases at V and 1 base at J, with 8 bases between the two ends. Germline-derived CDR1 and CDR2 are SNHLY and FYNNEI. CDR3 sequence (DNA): TGTGCCAGCCGCCCCGGGAACACTGAAGCTTTCTTT. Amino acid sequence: CASRPGNTEAFF.

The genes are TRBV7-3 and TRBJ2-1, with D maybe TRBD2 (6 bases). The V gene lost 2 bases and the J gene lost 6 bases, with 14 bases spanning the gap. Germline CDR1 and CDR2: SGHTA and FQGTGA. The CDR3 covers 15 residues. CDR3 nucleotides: TGTGCCAGCAGCTTAGGAAGTTGGGGAGGCAATGAGCAGTTCTTC. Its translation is CASSLGSWGGNEQFF.

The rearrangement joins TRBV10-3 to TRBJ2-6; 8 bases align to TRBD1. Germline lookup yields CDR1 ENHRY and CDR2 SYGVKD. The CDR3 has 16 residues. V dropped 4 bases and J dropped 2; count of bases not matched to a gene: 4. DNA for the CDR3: TGTGCCATCAGTGGGACAGGGCGGGCTGGGGCCAACGTCCTGACTTTC. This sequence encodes CAISGTGRAGANVLTF.